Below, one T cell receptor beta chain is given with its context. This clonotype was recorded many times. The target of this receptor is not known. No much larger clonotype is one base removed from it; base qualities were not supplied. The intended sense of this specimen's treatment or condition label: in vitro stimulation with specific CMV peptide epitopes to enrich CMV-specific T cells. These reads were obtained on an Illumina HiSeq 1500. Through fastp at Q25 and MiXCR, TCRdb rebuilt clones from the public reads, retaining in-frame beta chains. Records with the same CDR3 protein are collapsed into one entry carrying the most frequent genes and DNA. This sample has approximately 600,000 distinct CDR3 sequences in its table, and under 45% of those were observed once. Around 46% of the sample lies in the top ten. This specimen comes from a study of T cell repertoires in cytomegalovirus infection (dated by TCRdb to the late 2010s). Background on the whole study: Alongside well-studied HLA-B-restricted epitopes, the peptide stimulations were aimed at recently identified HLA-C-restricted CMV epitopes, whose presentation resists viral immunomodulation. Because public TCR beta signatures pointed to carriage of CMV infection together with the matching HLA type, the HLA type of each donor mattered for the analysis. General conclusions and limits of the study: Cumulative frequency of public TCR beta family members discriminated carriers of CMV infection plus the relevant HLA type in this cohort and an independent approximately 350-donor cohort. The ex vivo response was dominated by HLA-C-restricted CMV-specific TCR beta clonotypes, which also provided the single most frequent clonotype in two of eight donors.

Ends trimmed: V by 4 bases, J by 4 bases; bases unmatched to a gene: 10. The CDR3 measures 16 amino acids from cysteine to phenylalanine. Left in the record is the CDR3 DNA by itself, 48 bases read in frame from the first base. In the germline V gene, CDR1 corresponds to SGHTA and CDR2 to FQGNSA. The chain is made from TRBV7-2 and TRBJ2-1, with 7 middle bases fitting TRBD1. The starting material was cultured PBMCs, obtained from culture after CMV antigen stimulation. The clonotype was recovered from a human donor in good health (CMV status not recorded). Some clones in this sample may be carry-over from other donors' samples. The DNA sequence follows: TGTGCCAGCAGCTCATACAGGGGCGGAAGATACAATGAGCAGTTCTTC. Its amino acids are CASSSYRGGRYNEQFF.